These T cell receptor beta chains were read from a single sample in a study of cytotoxic CD8 clonotypes in ibrutinib-treated CLL. Produced via immunoSEQ multiplex PCR; TCRdb's table is partial and in-frame only. The sample has around 330,000 clones; 67% are singletons. The sequencing used PBMCs, collected after 36 months of ibrutinib treatment. Receptors originate from a human donor with chronic lymphocytic leukemia. Each CDR3 is given with its conserved first and last residue. The D gene is left open where the match is weak. Not all rows give a size; the values are once, few, many and, for expanded clones, a class.

size | J | V | length | D | CDR3 | DNA
. | TRBJ2-5 | TRBV7-2 | 18 | TRBD2 | CASFPGGTSGRRGETQYF | TGTGCCAGCTTCCCCGGGGGGACTAGCGGGAGGAGGGGCGAGACCCAGTACTTC
. | TRBJ2-2 | TRBV7-3 | 16 | TRBD2 | CASSSRSSGKTGELFF | TGTGCCAGCAGCTCCCGATCTAGCGGGAAGACCGGGGAGCTGTTTTTT
. | TRBJ1-4 | TRBV5-6 | 15 | . | CASSLVGATNEKLFF | TGTGCCAGCAGCTTGGTGGGTGCAACTAATGAAAAACTGTTTTTT
. | TRBJ2-7 | TRBV28 | 13 | . | CASTGTDTYEQYF | TGTGCCAGCACCGGGACCGATACCTACGAGCAGTACTTC
. | TRBJ1-1 | TRBV6-5 | 14 | . | CASSPVGVNTEAFF | TGTGCCAGCAGCCCCGTAGGGGTCAACACTGAAGCTTTCTTT
few | TRBJ1-1 | TRBV5-5 | 15 | TRBD1 | CASSPITGAGTEAFF | TGTGCCAGCAGCCCGATAACAGGGGCCGGCACTGAAGCTTTCTTT
. | TRBJ2-5 | TRBV4-3 | 16 | TRBD2 | CASSHLAGGPQETQYF | TGCGCCAGCAGCCACCTAGCGGGAGGGCCCCAAGAGACCCAGTACTTC
. | TRBJ2-3 | TRBV28 | 14 | . | CASRPTGPLDTQYF | TGTGCCAGCAGACCGACTGGGCCGTTAGATACGCAGTATTTT
few | TRBJ1-1 | TRBV4-1 | 11 | . | CASSQYTEAFF | TGCGCCAGCAGCCAATACACTGAAGCTTTCTTT
. | TRBJ2-2 | TRBV4-2 | 12 | . | CASSHIDGELFF | TGTGCCAGCAGCCACATCGACGGGGAGCTGTTTTTT